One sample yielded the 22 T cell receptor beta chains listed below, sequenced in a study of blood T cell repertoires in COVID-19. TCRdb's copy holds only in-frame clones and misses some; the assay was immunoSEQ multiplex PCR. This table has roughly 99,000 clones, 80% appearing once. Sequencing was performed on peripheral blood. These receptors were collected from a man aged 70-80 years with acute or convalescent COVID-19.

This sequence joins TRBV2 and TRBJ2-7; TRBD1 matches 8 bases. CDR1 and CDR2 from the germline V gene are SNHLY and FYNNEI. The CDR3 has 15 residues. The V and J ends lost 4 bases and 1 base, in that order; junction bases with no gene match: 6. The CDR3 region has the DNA TGTGCCAGCAGTGGCAACAGGGGGGCGTCCTACGAGCAGTACTTC. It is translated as CASSGNRGASYEQYF. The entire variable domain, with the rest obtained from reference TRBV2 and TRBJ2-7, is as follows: EPEVTQTPSHQVTQMGQEVILRCVPISNHLYFYWYRQILGQKVEFLVSFYNNEISEKSEIFDDQFSVERPDGSNFTLKIRSTKLEDSAMYFCASSGNRGASYEQYFGPGTRLTVT.

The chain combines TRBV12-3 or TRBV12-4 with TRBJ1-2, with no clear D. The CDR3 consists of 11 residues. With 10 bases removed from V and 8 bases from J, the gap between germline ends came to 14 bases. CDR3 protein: CAIRGLGGYTF. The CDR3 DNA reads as TGTGCCATCCGGGGATTAGGCGGCTACACCTTC.

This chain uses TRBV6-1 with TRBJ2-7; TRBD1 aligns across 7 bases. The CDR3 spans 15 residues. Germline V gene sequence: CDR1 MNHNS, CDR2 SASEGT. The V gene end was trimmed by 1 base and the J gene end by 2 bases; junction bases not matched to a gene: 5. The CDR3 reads CASSEEQGRTYEQYF. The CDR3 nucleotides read TGTGCCAGCAGTGAAGAACAGGGGCGAACCTACGAGCAGTACTTC.

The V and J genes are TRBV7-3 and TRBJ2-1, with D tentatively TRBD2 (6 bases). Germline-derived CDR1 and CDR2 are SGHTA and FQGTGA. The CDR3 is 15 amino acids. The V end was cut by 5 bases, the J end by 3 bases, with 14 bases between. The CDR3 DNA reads TGTGCCAGCAGCCCGGGACTGGATGACTACAATGAGCAGTTCTTC. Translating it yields CASSPGLDDYNEQFF.

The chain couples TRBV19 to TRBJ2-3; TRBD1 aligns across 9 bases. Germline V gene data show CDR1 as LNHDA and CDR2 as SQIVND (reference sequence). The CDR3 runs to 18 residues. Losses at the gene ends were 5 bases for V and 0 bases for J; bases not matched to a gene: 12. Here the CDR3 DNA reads TGTGCCAGTAGTCCGGGACAGGGATTCTTCGGAAGCACAGATACGCAGTATTTT. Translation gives CASSPGQGFFGSTDTQYF.

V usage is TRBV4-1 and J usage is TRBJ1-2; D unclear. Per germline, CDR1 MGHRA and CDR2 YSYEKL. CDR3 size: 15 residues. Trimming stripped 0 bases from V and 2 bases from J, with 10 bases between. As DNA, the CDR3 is TGCGCCAGCAGCCAAGATCCCAACAACAACTATGGCTACACCTTC. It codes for CASSQDPNNNYGYTF.

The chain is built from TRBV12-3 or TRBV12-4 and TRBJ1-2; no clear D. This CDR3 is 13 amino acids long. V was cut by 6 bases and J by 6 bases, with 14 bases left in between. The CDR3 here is CASSRRENDGYTF. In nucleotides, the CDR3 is TGTGCCAGCAGCCGAAGGGAGAATGATGGCTACACCTTC.

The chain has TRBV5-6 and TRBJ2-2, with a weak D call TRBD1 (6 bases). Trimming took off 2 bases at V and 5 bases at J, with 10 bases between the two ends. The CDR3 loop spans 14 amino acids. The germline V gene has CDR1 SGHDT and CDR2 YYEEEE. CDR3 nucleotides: TGTGCCAGCAGCTTACAGGGTTTAACCGGGGAGCTGTTTTTT. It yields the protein CASSLQGLTGELFF.

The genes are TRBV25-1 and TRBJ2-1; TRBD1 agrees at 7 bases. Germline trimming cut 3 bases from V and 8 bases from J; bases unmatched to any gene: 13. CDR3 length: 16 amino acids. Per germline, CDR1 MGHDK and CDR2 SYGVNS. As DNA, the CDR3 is TGTGCCAGCAGTGATGGGCAGGGGGTCCCTATGGATGAGCAGTTCTTC. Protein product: CASSDGQGVPMDEQFF.

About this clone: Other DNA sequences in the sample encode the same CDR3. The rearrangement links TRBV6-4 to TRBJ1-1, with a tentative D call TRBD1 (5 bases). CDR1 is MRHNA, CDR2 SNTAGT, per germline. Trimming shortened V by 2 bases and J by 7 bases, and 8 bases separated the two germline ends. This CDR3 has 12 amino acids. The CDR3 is CASSDGTGEAFF. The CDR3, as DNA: TGTGCCAGCAGTGACGGTACAGGTGAAGCTTTCTTT.

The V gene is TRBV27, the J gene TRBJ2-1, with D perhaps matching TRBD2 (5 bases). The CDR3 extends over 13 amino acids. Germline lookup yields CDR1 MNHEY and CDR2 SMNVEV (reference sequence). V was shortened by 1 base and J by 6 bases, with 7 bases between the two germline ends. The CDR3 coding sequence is TGTGCCAGCAGTTTATTGGGGAGCAATGAGCAGTTCTTC. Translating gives CASSLLGSNEQFF.

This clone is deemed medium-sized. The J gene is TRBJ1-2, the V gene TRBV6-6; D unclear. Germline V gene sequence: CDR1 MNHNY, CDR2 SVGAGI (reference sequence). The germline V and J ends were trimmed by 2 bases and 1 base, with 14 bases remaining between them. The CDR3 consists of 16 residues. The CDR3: CASSYLLSVNNYGYTF. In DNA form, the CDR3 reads TGTGCCAGCAGTTACCTCCTATCGGTTAATAACTATGGCTACACCTTC.

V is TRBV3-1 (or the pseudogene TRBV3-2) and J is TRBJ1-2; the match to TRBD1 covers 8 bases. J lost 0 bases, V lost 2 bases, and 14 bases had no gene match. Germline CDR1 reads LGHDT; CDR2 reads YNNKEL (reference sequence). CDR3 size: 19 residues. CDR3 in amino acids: CASSQSPLQGGNANYGYTF. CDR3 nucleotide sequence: TGTGCCAGCAGCCAATCCCCTCTACAGGGGGGGAACGCTAACTATGGCTACACCTTC.

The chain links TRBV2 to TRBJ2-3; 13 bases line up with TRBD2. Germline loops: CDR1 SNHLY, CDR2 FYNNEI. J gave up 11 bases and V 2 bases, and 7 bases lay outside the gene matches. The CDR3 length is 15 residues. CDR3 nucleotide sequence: TGTGCCAGCAGTGAAATGACTAGCGGGGGGCGGTTGCAGTATTTT. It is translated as CASSEMTSGGRLQYF.

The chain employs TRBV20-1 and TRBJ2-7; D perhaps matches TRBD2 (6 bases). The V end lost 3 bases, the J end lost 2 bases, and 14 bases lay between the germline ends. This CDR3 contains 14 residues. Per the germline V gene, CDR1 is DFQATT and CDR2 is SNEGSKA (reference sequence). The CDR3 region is CSASSRGGAYEQYF. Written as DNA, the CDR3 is TGCAGTGCTAGTTCGAGGGGAGGTGCCTACGAGCAGTACTTC.

CDR3 sequence reads: CASSTNLGGGVYNSPLHF. The CDR3 DNA reads as TGTGCCAGCAGTACCAACCTTGGGGGAGGGGTATATAATTCACCCCTCCACTTT. The gene calls are TRBV27 and TRBJ1-6, with D possibly being TRBD1 (5 bases). Germline CDR1 and CDR2: MNHEY and SMNVEV (reference sequence). Trimming left V 5 bases short and J 4 bases short, with 21 bases between. This CDR3 has 18 residues.

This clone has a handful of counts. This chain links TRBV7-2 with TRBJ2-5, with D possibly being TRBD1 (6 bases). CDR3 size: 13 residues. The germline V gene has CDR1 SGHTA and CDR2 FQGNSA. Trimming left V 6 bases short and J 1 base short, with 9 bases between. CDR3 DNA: TGTGCCAGCAGACGGACAGTCCAAGAGACCCAGTACTTC. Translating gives CASRRTVQETQYF.

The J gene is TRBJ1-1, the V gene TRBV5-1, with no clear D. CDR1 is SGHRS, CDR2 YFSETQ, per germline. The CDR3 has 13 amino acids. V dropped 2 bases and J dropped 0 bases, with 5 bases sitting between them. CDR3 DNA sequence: TGCGCCAGCAGCTTAGAGTTGAACACTGAAGCTTTCTTT. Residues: CASSLELNTEAFF.

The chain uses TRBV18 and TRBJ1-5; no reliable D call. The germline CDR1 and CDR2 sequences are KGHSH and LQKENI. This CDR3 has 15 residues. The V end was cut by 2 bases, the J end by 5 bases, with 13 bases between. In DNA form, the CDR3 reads TGTGCCAGCTCACCAGCGGGAGCGAGAGATCAGCCCCAGCATTTT. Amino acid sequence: CASSPAGARDQPQHF.

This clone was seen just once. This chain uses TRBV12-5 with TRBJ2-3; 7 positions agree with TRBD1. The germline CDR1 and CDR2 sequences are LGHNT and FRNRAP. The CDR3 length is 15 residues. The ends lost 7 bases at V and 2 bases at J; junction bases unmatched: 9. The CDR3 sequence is CASDPQGQPTDTQYF. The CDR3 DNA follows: TGTGCTAGTGACCCACAGGGACAGCCCACAGATACGCAGTATTTT.

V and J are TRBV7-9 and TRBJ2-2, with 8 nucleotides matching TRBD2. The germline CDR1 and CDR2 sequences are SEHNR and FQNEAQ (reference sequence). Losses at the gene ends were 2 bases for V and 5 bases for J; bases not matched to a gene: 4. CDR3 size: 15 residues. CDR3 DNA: TGTGCCAGCAGCTTACCGGAGCGGGGGACCGGGGAGCTGTTTTTT. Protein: CASSLPERGTGELFF.

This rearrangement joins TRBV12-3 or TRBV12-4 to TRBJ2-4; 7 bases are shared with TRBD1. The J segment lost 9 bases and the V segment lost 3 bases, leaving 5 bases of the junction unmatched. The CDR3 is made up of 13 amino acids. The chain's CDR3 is CASSFRQGAIQYF. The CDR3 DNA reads TGTGCCAGCAGTTTCAGACAGGGAGCCATTCAGTACTTC.